These 21 T cell receptor beta chains originate from one sample sequenced in a study of shared clonotypes between healthy human individuals. Method: immunoSEQ multiplex PCR; TCRdb's copy keeps in-frame clones and lacks some. Among nearly 1 million clones listed, less than 85% were seen once. Sequenced sample: memory CD4+ T cells sorted from blood. Subset here: CD45RA-negative fraction. These TCRs come from a man younger than 30 in good health.

The J gene is TRBJ2-1, the V gene TRBV6-5; unclear D gene. The length of the CDR3 is 12 residues. Germline V gene data show CDR1 as MNHEY and CDR2 as SVGAGI. The V end lost 2 bases, the J end lost 8 bases, and 7 bases lay between the germline ends. This CDR3 reads CASSYKGYEQFF. The CDR3 nucleotides read TGTGCCAGCAGTTACAAGGGCTATGAGCAGTTCTTC.

The gene calls are TRBV5-5 and TRBJ1-3; D is perhaps TRBD1 (6 bases). From germline, CDR1 is SGHKS and CDR2 YYEKEE (reference sequence). Trimming left V 1 base short and J 4 bases short, with 12 bases between. The CDR3 length is 15 residues. This CDR3 reads CASSLLPQGGNTIYF. The CDR3 bases are TGTGCCAGCAGCTTGCTACCCCAGGGGGGAAACACCATATATTTT.

This sequence joins TRBV5-1 and TRBJ1-1; possibly TRBD1 for D (5 bases). Trimming took off 4 bases at V and 6 bases at J, with 16 bases between the two ends. CDR1 and CDR2 (germline): SGHRS, YFSETQ. The CDR3 extends over 14 amino acids. DNA for the CDR3: TGCGCCAGCAGCGTTTCCGGGACCGAGGCTGAAGCTTTCTTT. Protein: CASSVSGTEAEAFF.

This clone appeared once. This chain uses TRBV7-2 with TRBJ2-1; D gene unclear. Trimming pared 4 bases from V and 10 bases from J, leaving 14 bases between. In germline, CDR1 is SGHTA, CDR2 FQGNSA. The CDR3 has 13 residues. This chain's CDR3 is CASSSVRVGEQFF. The CDR3 DNA reads TGTGCCAGCAGCTCCGTTCGGGTAGGGGAGCAGTTCTTC. Complete variable domain (other parts from reference TRBV7-2 and TRBJ2-1): GAGVSQSPSNKVTEKGKDVELRCDPISGHTALYWYRQSLGQGLEFLIYFQGNSAPDKSGLPSDRFSAERTGGSVSTLTIQRTQQEDSAVYLCASSSVRVGEQFFGPGTRLTVL.

This sequence joins TRBV5-4 and TRBJ2-3; D uncertain. The CDR3 has 16 residues. Germline V CDR1 and CDR2: SGHNT, YYREEE (reference sequence). V was cut by 3 bases and J by 1 base, with 15 bases left in between. In DNA form, the CDR3 reads TGTGCCAGCAGCTCCTCTAGACATTTGGGCACAGATACGCAGTATTTT. Residues: CASSSSRHLGTDTQYF.

The chain links TRBV5-1 to TRBJ2-1, with D unclear. V dropped 2 bases and J dropped 6 bases, with 18 bases sitting between them. The CDR3 loop spans 16 amino acids. Germline V gene data show CDR1 as SGHRS and CDR2 as YFSETQ. The CDR3 DNA reads TGCGCCAGCAGCTTCAGCCGGGCCAGCCAAAGCAATGAGCAGTTCTTC. Protein product: CASSFSRASQSNEQFF.

In this sample, this clone turned up a few times. This sample also contains other DNA sequences that code for the same CDR3. CDR3 in amino acids: CASRWGNTEAFF. In DNA, the CDR3 is TGTGCCAGCAGGTGGGGGAACACTGAAGCTTTCTTT. The chain employs TRBV6-5 and TRBJ1-1, with D unclear. With 6 bases removed from V and 1 base from J, the gap between germline ends came to 6 bases. The CDR3 is 12 amino acids. Germline-derived CDR1 and CDR2 are MNHEY and SVGAGI.

The V call is TRBV7-3, the J call TRBJ1-1; D is possibly TRBD1 (6 bases). This CDR3 is built from 13 residues. Germline CDR1 reads SGHTA; CDR2 reads FQGTGA. Trimming took off 5 bases at V and 3 bases at J, with 10 bases between the two ends. The CDR3 here is CASSAQGYTEAFF. DNA of the CDR3: TGTGCCAGCAGCGCACAGGGCTACACTGAAGCTTTCTTT.

The V call is TRBV28, the J call TRBJ1-2; D unclear. Germline lookup yields CDR1 MDHEN and CDR2 SYDVKM. V was cut by 10 bases and J by 5 bases, with 17 bases left in between. The CDR3 has 13 amino acids. This CDR3 is CATSPGGTYGYTF. The CDR3 region has the DNA TGTGCCACCTCTCCGGGCGGTACATATGGCTACACCTTC.

This clone has only one observation. The rearrangement uses TRBV11-2 and TRBJ2-7; possible D gene TRBD1, 6 bases. V lost 2 bases and J lost 5, with 13 bases in between. Germline CDR1 reads SGHAT; CDR2 reads FQNNGV. The CDR3 sequence is 14 residues long. The CDR3 is CASSLSGGRDEQYF. In nucleotides, the CDR3 is TGTGCCAGCAGCTTAAGTGGGGGCCGCGACGAGCAGTACTTC.

The chain links TRBV5-1 to TRBJ2-5; tentatively, D is TRBD1 or TRBD2 (5 bases each). The CDR3 loop spans 15 amino acids. Germline assignment: CDR1 SGHRS and CDR2 YFSETQ. Trimming pared 0 bases from V and 5 bases from J, leaving 14 bases between. CDR3 coding DNA: TGCGCCAGCAGCTTGGGACCCGGGACGGGTGAGACCCAGTACTTC. Residues: CASSLGPGTGETQYF.

The chain has TRBV29-1 and TRBJ1-4; 7 bases agree with TRBD1. CDR3 length: 13 amino acids. Germline CDR1 is SQVTM and CDR2 is ANQGSEA. V trimming: 6 bases; J trimming: 7 bases; junction bases outside the gene matches: 8. This CDR3 is CSVGDSGGEKLFF. The CDR3, as DNA: TGCAGCGTCGGGGACTCAGGGGGTGAAAAACTGTTTTTT. The full variable domain, rest sourced from reference TRBV29-1 and TRBJ1-4, is SAVISQKPSRDICQRGTSLTIQCQVDSQVTMMFWYRQQPGQSLTLIATANQGSEATYESGFVIDKFPISRPNLTFSTLTVSNMSPEDSSIYLCSVGDSGGEKLFFGSGTQLSVL.

The chain links TRBV11-2 to TRBJ1-2; D might be TRBD1 (5 bases). Germline V gene sequence: CDR1 SGHAT, CDR2 FQNNGV. The CDR3 runs to 13 residues. V gave up 8 bases and J gave up 6 bases, with 16 bases separating them. As DNA, the CDR3 is TGTGCCAGCTCCTCCACCTGGGGGGATGGCTACACCTTC. Its protein product is CASSSTWGDGYTF.

CDR3 sequence: CASRDNNQPQHF. CDR3 DNA: TGTGCCAGCCGGGACAACAATCAGCCCCAGCATTTT. The chain is built from TRBV6-1 and TRBJ1-5; possibly TRBD1 for D (6 bases). Germline V lookup: CDR1 MNHNS, CDR2 SASEGT. V lost 8 bases to trimming and J lost 3 bases, with 8 bases between them. The CDR3 has 12 amino acids.

V gene TRBV19 combines with J gene TRBJ2-7; 8 bases are shared with TRBD1. There are 14 residues in the CDR3. V was clipped by 3 bases and J by 4 bases; unmatched bases: 5. Germline CDR1 LNHDA, CDR2 SQIVND (reference sequence). The CDR3 sequence is CASSIQGAQYEQYF. DNA for the CDR3: TGTGCCAGTAGTATTCAGGGGGCGCAGTACGAGCAGTACTTC.

Points on this clone: The same CDR3 can be traced to other DNA sequences in this sample. The V call is TRBV18, the J call TRBJ1-2; TRBD1 aligns across 7 bases. The junction had 1 base not matched to a gene; V was cut back by 1 base and J by 8 bases. The CDR3 spans 12 residues. Germline V lookup: CDR1 KGHSH, CDR2 LQKENI. CDR3 sequence reads: CASSPRGQGYTF. The CDR3 DNA follows: TGTGCCAGCTCACCACGGGGACAGGGCTACACCTTC.

The rearrangement links TRBV6-5 to TRBJ2-1; 7 bases are shared with TRBD2. Per germline, CDR1 MNHEY and CDR2 SVGAGI. V was clipped by 9 bases and J by 7 bases; unmatched bases: 9. The CDR3 sequence is 13 residues long. The CDR3 region is CASKRLALNEQFF. The CDR3 DNA reads TGTGCCAGTAAACGACTAGCATTGAATGAGCAGTTCTTC.

This clone was seen a handful of times. CDR3: CASSPGSMLGGYTF. The CDR3 nucleotides read TGTGCCAGCAGTCCGGGATCCATGCTAGGCGGCTACACCTTC. The V call is TRBV2, the J call TRBJ1-2; D call uncertain. The CDR3 runs to 14 residues. V lost 5 bases and J 8 bases, leaving 18 bases between the germline ends. Per the germline V gene, CDR1 is SNHLY and CDR2 is FYNNEI.

V usage is TRBV5-1 and J usage is TRBJ2-3; D is unresolved. The V gene lost 4 bases and the J gene lost 1 base, with 7 bases spanning the gap. CDR3 length: 13 residues. Germline CDR1 is SGHRS and CDR2 is YFSETQ. CDR3 nucleotides: TGCGCCAGCAGCGCTGGGGGCACAGATACGCAGTATTTT. The encoded protein is CASSAGGTDTQYF.

The chain has TRBV9 and TRBJ2-3, with TRBD1 matching over 7 bases. The germline CDR1 and CDR2 sequences are SGDLS and YYNGEE. The CDR3 loop spans 16 amino acids. With 2 bases clipped from V and 2 bases from J, the junction kept 8 bases outside the gene matches. The CDR3 spells CASSVVTGAPTDTQYF. The CDR3 region has the DNA TGTGCCAGCAGCGTTGTTACAGGGGCCCCCACAGATACGCAGTATTTT.

The genes are TRBV7-9 and TRBJ1-1; D is uncertain. V lost 1 base and J lost 3, with 9 bases in between. The CDR3 contains 14 residues. Germline assignment: CDR1 SEHNR and CDR2 FQNEAQ (reference sequence). In DNA form, the CDR3 reads TGTGCCAGCAGCTTAGTCTCAGGCTACACTGAAGCTTTCTTT. Protein sequence: CASSLVSGYTEAFF. Together with reference TRBV7-9 and TRBJ1-1, the CDR3 gives the full variable domain: DTGVSQNPRHKITKRGQNVTFRCDPISEHNRLYWYRQTLGQGPEFLTYFQNEAQLEKSRLLSDRFSAERPKGSFSTLEIQRTEQGDSAMYLCASSLVSGYTEAFFGQGTRLTVV.